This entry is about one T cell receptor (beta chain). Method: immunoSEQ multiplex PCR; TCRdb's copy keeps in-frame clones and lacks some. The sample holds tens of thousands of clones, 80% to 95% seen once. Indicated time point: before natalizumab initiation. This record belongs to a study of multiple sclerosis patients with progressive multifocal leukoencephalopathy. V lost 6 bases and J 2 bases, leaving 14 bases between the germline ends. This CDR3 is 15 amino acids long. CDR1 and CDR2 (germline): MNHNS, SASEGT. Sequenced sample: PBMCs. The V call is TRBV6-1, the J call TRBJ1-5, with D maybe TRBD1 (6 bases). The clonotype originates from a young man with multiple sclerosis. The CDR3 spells CASRNGGLRNQPQHF. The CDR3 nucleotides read TGTGCCAGCAGAAATGGGGGCTTGCGCAATCAGCCCCAGCATTTT.